The rows below give T cell receptor beta chains drawn from one sample of a study of graft-versus-host responses after intestinal transplantation. Method: immunoSEQ multiplex PCR; TCRdb's copy keeps in-frame clones and lacks some. The sample contains 75,000 to 100,000 clones, roughly 86% of which appear only once. The sequences come from PBMCs, collected 255 days after intestinal transplant. These TCRs come from a human patient who received an intestinal transplant, so some T cells may come from the graft donor. CDR3s include the opening cysteine and the closing phenylalanine or tryptophan. A D gene is named only where the DNA matches it firmly. Some rows mark clone size as missing; the rest say once, few, many or name a class of expanded clone.

12,once,NA,TRBV5-6,TRBJ2-7,CASSQGSGERYF,TGTGCCAGCAGCCAAGGTAGCGGAGAGAGGTACTTC
16,NA,NA,TRBV5-1,TRBJ1-5,CASVRAERVMNQPQHF,TGCGCCAGCGTTAGGGCGGAGAGGGTGATGAATCAGCCCCAGCATTTT
16,once,NA,TRBV7-9,TRBJ2-7,CASSPEASGSVYEQYF,TGTGCCAGCAGCCCTGAAGCTTCCGGGAGTGTCTACGAGCAGTACTTC
13,NA,NA,TRBV5-1,TRBJ2-5,CASREQGKETQYF,TGCGCCAGCAGGGAACAGGGAAAAGAGACCCAGTACTTC
16,NA,TRBD2,TRBV5-4,TRBJ2-1,CASSSKTSGAYNEQFF,TGTGCCAGCAGCTCCAAGACTAGCGGGGCTTACAATGAGCAGTTCTTC
14,NA,TRBD1,TRBV18,TRBJ1-2,CASSPGQENYGYTF,TGTGCCAGCTCACCCGGACAGGAAAACTATGGCTACACCTTC
14,few,TRBD1,TRBV6-5,TRBJ1-2,CASSYYQGATGYTF,TGTGCCAGCAGTTATTACCAGGGGGCGACGGGCTACACCTTC
19,NA,TRBD1,TRBV28,TRBJ1-3,CASSLFVGETGGGGNTIYF,TGTGCCAGCAGTTTATTTGTTGGGGAGACAGGGGGAGGTGGAAACACCATATATTTT
13,NA,NA,TRBV30,TRBJ1-5,CAWSTGTNQPQHF,TGTGCCTGGAGTACCGGGACGAATCAGCCCCAGCATTTT
15,few,NA,TRBV6-1,TRBJ1-2,CASSEPVVANYGYTF,TGTGCCAGCAGTGAACCTGTTGTGGCGAACTATGGCTACACCTTC
13,NA,NA,TRBV28,TRBJ2-5,CASSFGQQETQYF,TGTGCCAGCAGTTTCGGACAGCAAGAGACCCAGTACTTC
17,NA,TRBD2,TRBV30,TRBJ2-1,CAWSGLRLAGERNEQFF,TGTGCCTGGAGTGGCCTCAGATTAGCGGGGGAGCGGAATGAGCAGTTCTTC
16,NA,NA,TRBV9,TRBJ2-1,CASSVGGPSSYNEQFF,TGTGCCAGCAGCGTGGGCGGGCCCAGCTCCTACAATGAGCAGTTCTTC
12,NA,NA,TRBV27,TRBJ1-2,CASSTIGSGYTF,TGTGCCAGTTCAACGATAGGTTCCGGCTACACCTTC
14,NA,NA,TRBV2,TRBJ1-1,CASSDRGGYTEAFF,TGTGCCAGCAGCGACCGGGGAGGGTACACTGAAGCTTTCTTT
17,NA,TRBD1,TRBV9,TRBJ2-5,CASSPEPQGAQWETQYF,TGTGCCAGCAGCCCCGAACCACAGGGGGCCCAATGGGAGACCCAGTACTTC
15,NA,NA,TRBV5-5,TRBJ1-1,CASSLLAGENTEAFF,TGTGCCAGCAGCTTGCTCGCAGGGGAGAACACTGAAGCTTTCTTT
20,once,TRBD2,TRBV2,TRBJ2-3,CASSRTTSGNFERPTDTQYF,TGTGCCAGCAGCAGAACGACTAGCGGGAACTTTGAGAGGCCCACAGATACGCAGTATTTT
11,NA,TRBD1,TRBV20-1,TRBJ1-1,CSAREPGGAFF,TGCAGTGCTAGAGAGCCAGGGGGAGCTTTCTTT
16,once,TRBD1,TRBV28,TRBJ1-5,CASSLGGRGLNQPQHF,TGTGCCAGCAGTTTAGGGGGAAGGGGGCTCAATCAGCCCCAGCATTTT
13,once,TRBD2,TRBV29-1,TRBJ2-1,CSVEVSGGNEQFF,TGCAGCGTTGAAGTGAGCGGGGGCAATGAGCAGTTCTTC
13,NA,TRBD2,TRBV29-1,TRBJ2-7,CSVKGLAGDQQYF,TGCAGCGTTAAAGGACTAGCGGGAGATCAACAGTACTTC
14,NA,TRBD1,TRBV18,TRBJ1-5,CASSAGQVKQPQHF,TGTGCCAGCTCAGCGGGACAGGTTAAGCAGCCCCAGCATTTT
13,NA,NA,TRBV5-1,TRBJ1-5,CASSPAPDQPQHF,TGCGCCAGCAGCCCCGCCCCCGATCAGCCCCAGCATTTT
14,NA,NA,TRBV15,TRBJ1-5,CATSRWKGGQPQHF,TGTGCCACCAGCCGTTGGAAGGGTGGACAGCCCCAGCATTTT
14,NA,NA,TRBV7-3,TRBJ1-2,CASSLTLGSDGYTF,TGTGCCAGCAGCTTAACTCTGGGAAGTGATGGCTACACCTTC
13,NA,TRBD1,TRBV28,TRBJ1-2,CASREQGAYGYTF,TGTGCCAGCAGGGAACAGGGGGCGTACGGCTACACCTTC
11,NA,NA,TRBV30,TRBJ1-2,CAWSEGGGYTF,TGTGCCTGGAGTGAGGGTGGTGGCTACACCTTC
12,NA,NA,TRBV2,TRBJ1-6,CASSEHNSPLHF,TGTGCCAGCAGCGAGCATAATTCACCCCTCCACTTT
14,NA,NA,TRBV29-1,TRBJ2-1,CSVESQAVANEQFF,TGCAGCGTTGAATCCCAGGCGGTAGCTAATGAGCAGTTCTTC
12,NA,NA,TRBV29-1,TRBJ2-5,CSVGRLKETQYF,TGCAGCGTTGGGAGATTAAAAGAGACCCAGTACTTC
14,NA,NA,TRBV15,TRBJ1-1,CATSRLTVNTEAFF,TGTGCCACCAGCAGACTCACAGTGAACACTGAAGCTTTCTTT
17,NA,NA,TRBV19,TRBJ2-7,CASSTSRGGGNNNEQYF,TGTGCCAGTAGTACCTCCCGAGGAGGGGGCAATAATAACGAGCAGTACTTC
18,few,TRBD1,TRBV10-2,TRBJ2-7,CASSGSRTGPLRGYEQYF,TGCGCCAGCAGTGGGAGTAGGACAGGACCACTGAGGGGCTACGAGCAGTACTTC
15,NA,NA,TRBV5-1,TRBJ1-1,CASSTRQDRGTEAFF,TGCGCCAGCAGCACCCGACAGGATAGGGGGACTGAAGCTTTCTTT
16,NA,TRBD1,TRBV4-2,TRBJ1-4,CASSQDSTGTNEKLFF,TGTGCCAGCAGCCAAGATTCGACAGGGACTAATGAAAAACTGTTTTTT
17,NA,TRBD2,TRBV5-6,TRBJ2-3,CASSSPVGGVLSDTQYF,TGTGCCAGCAGCTCCCCCGTCGGGGGGGTTCTTTCGGATACGCAGTATTTT
14,medium-sized,TRBD1,TRBV6-1,TRBJ1-4,CASSEGQGNEKLFF,TGTGCCAGCAGTGAGGGACAGGGTAATGAAAAACTGTTTTTT
16,NA,NA,TRBV14,TRBJ2-2,CASSQGRERYTGELFF,TGTGCCAGCAGCCAAGGGAGGGAACGGTACACCGGGGAGCTGTTTTTT
16,NA,TRBD2,TRBV7-8,TRBJ2-1,CASSLNGGRAHNEQFF,TGTGCCAGCAGCTTAAATGGAGGGAGGGCCCACAATGAGCAGTTCTTC
15,NA,NA,TRBV5-6,TRBJ2-3,CASSFRGPSTDTQYF,TGTGCCAGCAGCTTTAGGGGTCCTAGCACAGATACGCAGTATTTT
13,NA,NA,TRBV28,TRBJ1-1,CASSLSWRDLGFF,TGTGCCAGCAGTTTATCGTGGAGGGACCTGGGTTTCTTT
14,NA,NA,TRBV6-6,TRBJ2-1,CASSSTSPYNEQFF,TGTGCCAGCAGTTCCACTAGCCCCTACAATGAGCAGTTCTTC
13,NA,TRBD1,TRBV5-6,TRBJ1-2,CASSFQGDYGYTF,TGTGCCAGCAGCTTCCAGGGGGACTATGGCTACACCTTC